The sequence of this T cell receptor beta chain was determined in a study of shared clonotypes between healthy human individuals. Broader study findings: Some naive CD4 clonotypes, 4% to 6%, turned up in common across four donors.

Turning to this clone: The antigen remains undetermined.

The V end was cut by 5 bases, the J end by 4 bases, with 11 bases between. CDR3 length: 14 residues. The germline V gene encodes CDR1 SGHDN and CDR2 FVKESK. Some clones are missing from TCRdb's copy, which holds only in-frame ones; the method was immunoSEQ multiplex PCR. The sample holds about 750,000 clones; 92% are singletons and the top ten take around 24%. Naive-designated CD8 cells lacked CD45RO, were positively enriched for CCR7, and omitted terminally differentiated effector memory CD45RA+ cells. The source of this sequence is a man younger than 40 in good health. The sample was naive CD8+ T cells sorted from blood. The V gene is TRBV14, the J gene TRBJ2-2; D remains unclear. The CDR3 region has the DNA TGTGCCAGCAGCAGGACGGTATTCACCGGGGAGCTGTTTTTT. Amino acid sequence: CASSRTVFTGELFF.